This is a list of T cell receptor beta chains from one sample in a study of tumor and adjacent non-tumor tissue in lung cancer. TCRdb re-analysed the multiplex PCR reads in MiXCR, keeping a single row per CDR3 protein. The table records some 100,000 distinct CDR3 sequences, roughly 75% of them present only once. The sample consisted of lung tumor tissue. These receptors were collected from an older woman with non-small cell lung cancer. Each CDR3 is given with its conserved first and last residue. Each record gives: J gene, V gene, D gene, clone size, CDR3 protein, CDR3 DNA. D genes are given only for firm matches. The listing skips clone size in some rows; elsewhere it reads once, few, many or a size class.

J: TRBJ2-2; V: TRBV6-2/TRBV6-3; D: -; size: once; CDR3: CFSSYTQQRANTGELFF; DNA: TGTTTCAGCAGTTACACCCAACAGAGGGCCAACACCGGCGAGCTGTTTTTT
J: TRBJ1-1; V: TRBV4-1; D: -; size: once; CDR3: CASSQDSGDPRGRWGAEAFF; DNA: TGCGCCAGCAGCCAAGATAGTGGCGATCCCAGGGGCCGGTGGGGAGCTGAAGCTTTCTTT
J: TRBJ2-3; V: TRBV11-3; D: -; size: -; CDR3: CASSQWDPPITTSDTQYF; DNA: TGTGCCAGCAGCCAGTGGGACCCACCAATAACAACAAGCGATACGCAGTATTTT
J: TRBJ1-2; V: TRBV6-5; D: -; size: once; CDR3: CASSYKGCMYDYTF; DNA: TGTGCCAGCAGTTATAAGGGGTGCATGTATGACTACACCTTC
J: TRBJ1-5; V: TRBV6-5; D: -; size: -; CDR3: CASSDEGSGQSHHF; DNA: TGTGCCAGCTCGGACGAAGGGTCCGGTCAGTCCCATCATTTT
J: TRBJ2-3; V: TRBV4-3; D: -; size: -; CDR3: CASSPGRVRADTHFF; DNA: TGCGCCAGCAGTCCCGGCAGGGTGAGGGCAGATACGCATTTTTTT
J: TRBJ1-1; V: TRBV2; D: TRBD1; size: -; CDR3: CASSTQDRGGTEAFF; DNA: TGTGCCAGCAGTACCCAAGACAGGGGGGGAACTGAAGCTTTCTTT
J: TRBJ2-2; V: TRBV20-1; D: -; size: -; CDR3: CCARDPGRGTGELFF; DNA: TGCTGTGCTAGAGATCCGGGACGGGGAACCGGGGAGCTGTTTTTT
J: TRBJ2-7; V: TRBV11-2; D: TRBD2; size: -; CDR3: CANSPTSGVYGQYF; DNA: TGTGCCAACAGCCCCACTAGCGGGGTTTACGGGCAGTACTTC
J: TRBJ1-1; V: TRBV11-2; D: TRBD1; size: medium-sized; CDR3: CASSIGTGGLNTEAFF; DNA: TGTGCCAGCAGCATTGGGACAGGGGGCCTGAACACTGAAGCTTTCTTT
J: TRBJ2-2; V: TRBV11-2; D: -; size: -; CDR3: CASSLRDNIGELFF; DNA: TGTGCCAGCAGCTTGCGGGATAACATCGGGGAGCTGTTTTTC
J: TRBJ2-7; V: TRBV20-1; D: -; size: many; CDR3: CSARELGRDRGEQYF; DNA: TGCAGTGCTAGGGAATTAGGACGGGATAGGGGCGAGCAGTACTTC
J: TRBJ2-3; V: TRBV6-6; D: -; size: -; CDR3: CGSGGLTNTDTQYF; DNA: TGTGGCAGCGGCGGATTAACTAACACAGATACCCAGTATTTT
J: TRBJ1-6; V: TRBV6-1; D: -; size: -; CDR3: CASSYHTGNNSPLHF; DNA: TGTGCCAGCAGTTACCATACAGGGAACAATTCACCCCTCCACTTT
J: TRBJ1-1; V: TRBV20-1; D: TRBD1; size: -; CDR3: CSTRVRTGVDAEAFF; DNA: TGCAGTACTAGAGTGAGGACAGGGGTGGACGCTGAAGCTTTCTTT
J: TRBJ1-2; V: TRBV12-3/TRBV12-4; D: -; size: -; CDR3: CASSQRGAAVGGYTF; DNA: TGTGCCAGCAGTCAGAGAGGGGCCGCCGTAGGAGGATACACCTTC
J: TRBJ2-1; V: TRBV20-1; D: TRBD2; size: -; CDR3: CSAQVGLAGGYDEQFF; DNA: TGCAGTGCACAGGTGGGACTAGCGGGAGGATACGATGAGCAGTTCTTC
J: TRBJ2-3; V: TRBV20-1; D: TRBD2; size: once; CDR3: CSVRDVLAGDDRQYF; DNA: TGCAGTGTTAGAGATGTTCTAGCGGGAGATGATAGGCAGTATTTT
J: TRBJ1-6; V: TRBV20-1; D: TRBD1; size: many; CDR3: CSASGTGGSSYNSPLHF; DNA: TGCAGTGCCTCCGGGACAGGGGGAAGTTCCTATAATTCACCCCTCCACTTT
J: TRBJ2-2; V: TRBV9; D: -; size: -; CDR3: CARSFDSHGELFF; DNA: TGTGCCAGGAGCTTCGACTCCCACGGGGAGCTGTTTTTT
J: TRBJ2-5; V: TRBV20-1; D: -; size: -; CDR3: CSASIGIEETQYF; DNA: TGCAGTGCTAGTATAGGGATCGAAGAGACCCAGTATTTC
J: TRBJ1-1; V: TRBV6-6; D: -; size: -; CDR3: CTSSTEGDTESFF; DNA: TGTACCAGCAGCACGGAGGGGGACACTGAATCTTTCTTT
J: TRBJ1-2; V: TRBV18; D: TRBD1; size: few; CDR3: CASSPGTGYGYTF; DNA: TGTGCCAGCTCACCCGGGACAGGCTATGGCTACACCTTC
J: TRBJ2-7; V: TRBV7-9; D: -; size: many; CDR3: CASSLVVGEQYF; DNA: TGTGCCAGCAGCTTGGTTGTGGGCGAGCAGTACTTC
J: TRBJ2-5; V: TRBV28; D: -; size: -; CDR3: CASSRSGKETQYF; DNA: TGTGCCAGCAGCCGGAGCGGAAAGGAGACCCAGTACTTC
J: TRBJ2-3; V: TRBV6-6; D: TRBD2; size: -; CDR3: CTSPRREGTPDTQYF; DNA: TGTACCAGCCCAAGGAGGGAGGGAACCCCGGATACGCAGTATTTT
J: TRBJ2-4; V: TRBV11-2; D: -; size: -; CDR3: CASSSRLSKNIRYF; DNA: TGTGCCAGTAGCTCCAGATTGTCCAAAAACATTCGGTACTTC
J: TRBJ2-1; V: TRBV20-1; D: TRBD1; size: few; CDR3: CSIFTRDRGNNEQFF; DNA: TGCAGTATTTTTACCCGGGACAGGGGAAACAATGAGCAGTTCTTC
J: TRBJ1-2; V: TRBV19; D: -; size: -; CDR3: CASSIEQQANYGYTF; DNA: TGTGCCAGTAGTATAGAACAACAGGCTAACTATGGCTACACCTTC
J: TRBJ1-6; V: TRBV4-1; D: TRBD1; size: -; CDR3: CAGSLRQGDNSPLHF; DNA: TGTGCCGGCAGCCTTCGACAGGGCGATAATTCACCCCTCCACTTT
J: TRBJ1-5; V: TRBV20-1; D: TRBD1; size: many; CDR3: CSAGRQGSGQPQHF; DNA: TGCAGTGCTGGCAGACAGGGTAGTGGGCAGCCCCAGCATTTT
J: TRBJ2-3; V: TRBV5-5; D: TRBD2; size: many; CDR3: CASSLLAGGLNTQYF; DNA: TGTGCCAGCAGCTTACTAGCGGGGGGGCTTAATACGCAGTATTTT
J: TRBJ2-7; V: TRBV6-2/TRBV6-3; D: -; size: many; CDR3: CASSYLPRIGSYEQYF; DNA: TGTGCCAGCAGTTACCTGCCAAGGATTGGGTCCTACGAGCAGTACTTC
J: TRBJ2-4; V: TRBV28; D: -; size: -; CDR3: CASSFPLQGPLAKNIQYF; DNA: TGTGCCAGCAGTTTCCCCCTTCAGGGGCCTCTAGCCAAAAACATTCAGTACTTC
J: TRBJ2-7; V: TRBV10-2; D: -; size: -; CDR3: CTSQIGAGGYKQYF; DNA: TGCACCAGCCAAATTGGGGCAGGGGGGTACAAGCAGTACTTC
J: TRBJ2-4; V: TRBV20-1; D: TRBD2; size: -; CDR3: CSTRDRGAGEMNIQYF; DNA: TGCAGTACTAGAGATAGGGGAGCGGGAGAAATGAACATTCAGTACTTC
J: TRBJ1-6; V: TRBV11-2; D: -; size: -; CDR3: CACSFQPSPNSPLQF; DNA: TGTGCCTGCAGCTTCCAACCCAGCCCGAATTCACCCCTCCAATTT
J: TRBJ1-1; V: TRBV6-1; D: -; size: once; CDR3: CASSDSGDTQDFF; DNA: TGTGCCAGCAGTGACAGTGGCGACACTCAAGATTTCTTT
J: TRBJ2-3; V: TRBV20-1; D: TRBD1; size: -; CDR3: CSARPRTGCTDTQYF; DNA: TGTAGTGCTAGACCCCGGACAGGGTGCACAGATACGCAGTATTTT
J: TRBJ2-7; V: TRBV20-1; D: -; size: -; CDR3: CSARDSLRRRSYEQYF; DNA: TGCAGTGCCAGAGATTCTTTGCGGAGGAGGAGCTACGAGCAGTACTTC
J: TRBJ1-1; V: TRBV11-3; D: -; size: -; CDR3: CVSGLKVNTEAFF; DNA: TGTGTCAGCGGCCTTAAGGTGAACACTGAAGCTTTCTTT
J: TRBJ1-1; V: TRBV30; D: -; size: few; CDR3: CAWSVLLGAVNTEAFF; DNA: TGTGCCTGGAGTGTACTGCTAGGAGCAGTGAACACTGAAGCTTTCTTT
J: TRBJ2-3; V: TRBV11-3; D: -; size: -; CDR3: CASSPAVQGGHTQYF; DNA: TGTGCCAGTAGCCCCGCCGTTCAGGGAGGTCATACGCAGTATTTT
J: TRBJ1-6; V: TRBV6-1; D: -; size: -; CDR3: CASSEGRPPYSLLHF; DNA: TGTGCCAGCAGTGAAGGCCGGCCCCCCTATTCACTCCTCCATTTT
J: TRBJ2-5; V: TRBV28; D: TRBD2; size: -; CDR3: CASSRGSGNRETQYF; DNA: TGTGCCAGCAGTCGGGGTAGCGGGAATAGGGAGACCCAGTACTTC
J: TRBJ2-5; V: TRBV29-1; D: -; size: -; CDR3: CGVDRSQETQYF; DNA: TGCGGCGTTGATAGGAGTCAGGAGACCCAGTACTTT
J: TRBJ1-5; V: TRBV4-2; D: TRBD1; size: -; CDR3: CTSSQRGLGQPLHF; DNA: TGTACCAGCAGCCAGAGGGGGCTGGGTCAGCCCCTGCATTTT
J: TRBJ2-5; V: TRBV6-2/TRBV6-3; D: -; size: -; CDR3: CANKKTAQQDTQYF; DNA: TGTGCCAACAAAAAAACTGCCCAACAAGATACCCAGTACTTC
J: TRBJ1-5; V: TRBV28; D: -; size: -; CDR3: CASLSRKGPNQPQHF; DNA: TGTGCCAGCCTGTCACGTAAGGGCCCTAATCAGCCCCAGCATTTT
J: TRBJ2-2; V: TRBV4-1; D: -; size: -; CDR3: CASSERDNIANTGVLFF; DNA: TGCGCCAGCAGTGAACGGGACAACATCGCGAACACCGGGGTGCTGTTTTTT
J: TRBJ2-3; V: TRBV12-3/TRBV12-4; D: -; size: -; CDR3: CASSLGRVAPNQHQYF; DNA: TGTGCCAGCAGTTTGGGGCGTGTAGCCCCAAATCAGCACCAGTATTTT
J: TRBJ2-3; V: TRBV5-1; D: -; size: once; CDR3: CASSLGVGRKTDTQYF; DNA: TGCGCCAGCAGCTTGGGAGTCGGGAGAAAGACAGATACGCAGTATTTT
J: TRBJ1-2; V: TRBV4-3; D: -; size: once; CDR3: CVSSQEMNGAANYGHTF; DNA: TGCGTCAGCAGCCAAGAAATGAACGGAGCAGCTAACTATGGCCACACCTTC